One sample yielded the 21 T cell receptor beta chains listed below, sequenced in a study of shared clonotypes between healthy human individuals. TCRdb keeps only in-frame clones here, not all; method: immunoSEQ multiplex PCR. The sample consists of under 1 million clones, 80% to 95% of them appearing once. It was CD45RO-negative cells, positively selected for CCR7, that made up naive CD8 cells, with terminally differentiated effector memory CD45RA+ cells excluded. Material for sequencing was naive CD8+ T cells sorted from blood. The origin of the receptors is a man aged 25-45 years in good health.

The V gene is TRBV5-1, the J gene TRBJ2-7; possibly TRBD1 for D (6 bases). The CDR3 is 17 residues long. V was shortened by 0 bases and J by 4 bases, with 20 bases between the two germline ends. The germline CDR1 and CDR2 sequences are SGHRS and YFSETQ. CDR3 nucleotide sequence: TGCGCCAGCAGCTTGGCAAATCAACAGGGATTTTGGTACGAGCAGTACTTC. It encodes CASSLANQQGFWYEQYF. Variable domain in full (rest from reference TRBV5-1 and TRBJ2-7): KAGVTQTPRYLIKTRGQQVTLSCSPISGHRSVSWYQQTPGQGLQFLFEYFSETQRNKGNFPGRFSGRQFSNSRSEMNVSTLELGDSALYLCASSLANQQGFWYEQYFGPGTRLTVT.

This clone has just a few counts. The V and J genes are TRBV27 and TRBJ1-5; D is unclear. From germline, CDR1 is MNHEY and CDR2 SMNVEV (reference sequence). The length of the CDR3 is 12 residues. V was trimmed by 6 bases and J by 4 bases, leaving 7 bases between them. The CDR3, as DNA: TGTGCCAGCAGCCGACCGAATCAGCCCCAGCATTTT. It specifies CASSRPNQPQHF.

The rearrangement joins TRBV11-2 to TRBJ2-3, with D unclear. Trimming left V 4 bases short and J 6 bases short, with 11 bases between. Germline values: CDR1 SGHAT, CDR2 FQNNGV. This CDR3 comprises 13 residues. The CDR3 is CASSSGLGDTQYF. CDR3 DNA sequence: TGTGCCAGCAGCTCGGGTTTAGGGGATACGCAGTATTTT.

This chain links TRBV4-3 with TRBJ2-1; 14 bases fit TRBD2. Germline CDR1 reads LGHNA; CDR2 reads YSLEER. V trimming: 0 bases; J trimming: 10 bases; junction bases outside the gene matches: 5. The CDR3 spans 16 residues. In nucleotides, the CDR3 is TGCGCCAGCAGCCAAGAACCGGGACTAGCGGGAGAGGAGCAGTTCTTC. This translates into CASSQEPGLAGEEQFF.

This clone was recorded only once. V and J are TRBV5-6 and TRBJ2-7; a possible D gene is TRBD1 (5 bases). V lost 2 bases to trimming and J lost 2 bases, with 14 bases between them. The CDR3 totals 15 residues. Germline V gene sequence: CDR1 SGHDT, CDR2 YYEEEE. CDR3 loop: CASSFRQMRPYEQYF. In DNA form, the CDR3 reads TGTGCCAGCAGCTTCAGACAGATGCGACCCTACGAGCAGTACTTC.

The chain is built from TRBV27 and TRBJ2-1; possible D gene TRBD1, 6 bases. The ends were cut back, 5 bases at V and 0 bases at J, with 17 bases in the middle. Germline CDR1 is MNHEY and CDR2 is SMNVEV (reference sequence). CDR3 length: 17 amino acids. For the CDR3, the DNA is TGTGCCAGCAGTCCGGACGTGGGGGCCTTCTCCTACAATGAGCAGTTCTTC. Its protein product is CASSPDVGAFSYNEQFF.

The V gene is TRBV7-9, the J gene TRBJ1-2; D unresolved. Germline V lookup: CDR1 SEHNR, CDR2 FQNEAQ (reference sequence). The V end lost 0 bases, the J end lost 8 bases, and 7 bases lay between the germline ends. This CDR3 has 12 residues. CDR3 bases: TGTGCCAGCAGCTTAGCCCCGGAGGGCTACACCTTC. This codes for CASSLAPEGYTF.

The rearrangement links TRBV28 to TRBJ1-5; tentatively, D is TRBD1 (6 bases). Germline CDR1 MDHEN, CDR2 SYDVKM. This CDR3 is built from 15 residues. The germline V and J ends were trimmed by 2 bases and 4 bases, with 12 bases remaining between them. In DNA, the CDR3 is TGTGCCAGCAGTTTAGAGGGGGTAGGGAATCAGCCCCAGCATTTT. Translation: CASSLEGVGNQPQHF.

CDR3 loop: CASSLGDPGGPADTQYF. The DNA of the CDR3 is TGTGCCAGCAGCTTAGGGGATCCGGGAGGGCCAGCAGATACGCAGTATTTT. The chain carries TRBV11-3 and TRBJ2-3; 8 bases align to TRBD2. Trimming at V came to 1 base and at J to 4 bases, leaving 10 bases not matched to a gene. The length of the CDR3 is 17 residues. Germline CDR1 SGHNT, CDR2 YENEEA.

V and J are TRBV14 and TRBJ2-1; 9 bases map to TRBD2. The CDR3 contains 22 residues. The germline V gene encodes CDR1 SGHDN and CDR2 FVKESK. V lost 5 bases and J lost 6; bases outside the gene matches: 29. This CDR3 reads CASSDPQYPGLAPLPHFNEQFF. CDR3 in DNA: TGTGCCAGCAGCGATCCCCAATATCCGGGACTAGCTCCACTCCCTCACTTCAATGAGCAGTTCTTC.

This rearrangement joins TRBV7-6 to TRBJ2-3; tentatively, D is TRBD2 (6 bases). Germline V gives CDR1 SGHVS, CDR2 FNYEAQ. The CDR3 loop spans 15 amino acids. V lost 4 bases, J lost 3 bases, and 14 bases lay in between. This CDR3 is CASSWSLGGTDTQYF. CDR3 in DNA: TGTGCCAGCAGCTGGAGTCTGGGAGGAACAGATACGCAGTATTTT.

The rearrangement joins TRBV14 to TRBJ2-2; no clear D gene. Between the trimmed V and J ends, which lost 4 bases and 2 bases, there was a span of 8 bases. The CDR3 runs 14 residues. Germline assignment: CDR1 SGHDN and CDR2 FVKESK. CDR3 loop: CASSLGYNTGELFF. The CDR3 DNA reads TGTGCCAGCAGCCTCGGCTATAACACCGGGGAGCTGTTTTTT. Looking up the rest from reference TRBV14 and TRBJ2-2 gives the full variable domain: EAGVTQFPSHSVIEKGQTVTLRCDPISGHDNLYWYRRVMGKEIKFLLHFVKESKQDESGMPNNRFLAERTGGTYSTLKVQPAELEDSGVYFCASSLGYNTGELFFGEGSRLTVL.

The chain combines TRBV9 with TRBJ1-4; D possibly corresponds to TRBD1 (5 bases). The CDR3 consists of 16 residues. Germline CDR1 SGDLS, CDR2 YYNGEE. V was clipped by 0 bases and J by 2 bases, with 11 bases between them. For the CDR3, the DNA is TGTGCCAGCAGCGTAGGGGGAGCAGGGACTAATGAAAAACTGTTTTTT. This gives the protein CASSVGGAGTNEKLFF.

This chain links TRBV19 with TRBJ2-1, with D tentatively TRBD2 (6 bases). The CDR3 contains 15 residues. V lost 4 bases to trimming and J lost 7 bases, with 17 bases between them. The germline V gene encodes CDR1 LNHDA and CDR2 SQIVND (reference sequence). CDR3 nucleotides: TGTGCCAGTAGTAGCTGGTCTAGCGTCGAAAATGAGCAGTTCTTC. As protein: CASSSWSSVENEQFF.

This rearrangement joins TRBV7-6 to TRBJ2-3, with TRBD2 matching over 12 bases. Germline values: CDR1 SGHVS, CDR2 FNYEAQ. This CDR3 contains 16 residues. V was clipped by 1 base and J by 4 bases; unmatched bases: 3. This CDR3 is CASSLETSGSADTQYF. Written as DNA, the CDR3 is TGTGCCAGCAGCTTAGAGACTAGCGGGAGTGCAGATACGCAGTATTTT.

The chain has TRBV6-5 and TRBJ2-7; no clear D. The germline gives CDR1 MNHEY, CDR2 SVGAGI. V lost 0 bases, J lost 6 bases, and 9 bases lay in between. CDR3 length equals 13 residues. In nucleotides, the CDR3 is TGTGCCAGCAGTTACTCGAAAGGGCTCGAGCAGTACTTC. This gives the protein CASSYSKGLEQYF.

V and J are TRBV6-1 and TRBJ2-6; no clear D gene. This CDR3 comprises 15 residues. Per germline, CDR1 MNHNS and CDR2 SASEGT. The V and J ends lost 1 base and 0 bases respectively, with 4 bases between them. The CDR3 DNA reads as TGTGCCAGCAGTGAAGACCTCTCTGGGGCCAACGTCCTGACTTTC. Translated, it gives CASSEDLSGANVLTF.

The V gene is TRBV5-6, the J gene TRBJ2-5; 11 bases are shared with TRBD2. The length of the CDR3 is 14 residues. V shed 4 bases, J shed 3 bases, and the junction held 2 bases outside the gene matches. Per the germline V gene, CDR1 is SGHDT and CDR2 is YYEEEE. The CDR3 nucleotides read TGTGCCAGCAGCCAGGGACTAGCGGAAGAGACCCAGTACTTC. It codes for CASSQGLAEETQYF.

This chain joins TRBV29-1 and TRBJ2-1; possible D gene TRBD2, 6 bases. Germline CDR1 reads SQVTM; CDR2 reads ANQGSEA. The germline V and J ends were trimmed by 2 bases and 9 bases, with 14 bases remaining between them. This CDR3 has 13 residues. The DNA of the CDR3 is TGCAGCGTTGAATTAGGAGGGCCTAGTGAGCAGTTCTTC. Translated: CSVELGGPSEQFF.

The chain combines TRBV4-1 with TRBJ2-7; a possible D gene is TRBD1 (6 bases). The V gene's germline CDR1 is MGHRA and CDR2 YSYEKL. This CDR3 spans 16 amino acids. V dropped 0 bases and J dropped 0 bases, with 12 bases sitting between them. In DNA form, the CDR3 reads TGCGCCAGCAGCCAAGATCCGGGACATATCTCCTACGAGCAGTACTTC. This sequence encodes CASSQDPGHISYEQYF.

This clone showed up just a few times. This rearrangement joins TRBV4-1 to TRBJ2-2; D is uncertain. Trimming pared 1 base from V and 0 bases from J, leaving 9 bases between. Germline CDR1 MGHRA, CDR2 YSYEKL. The CDR3 is 16 amino acids. The CDR3 bases are TGCGCCAGCAGCCAAGGTCCGGCTTCGAACACCGGGGAGCTGTTTTTT. As protein: CASSQGPASNTGELFF.